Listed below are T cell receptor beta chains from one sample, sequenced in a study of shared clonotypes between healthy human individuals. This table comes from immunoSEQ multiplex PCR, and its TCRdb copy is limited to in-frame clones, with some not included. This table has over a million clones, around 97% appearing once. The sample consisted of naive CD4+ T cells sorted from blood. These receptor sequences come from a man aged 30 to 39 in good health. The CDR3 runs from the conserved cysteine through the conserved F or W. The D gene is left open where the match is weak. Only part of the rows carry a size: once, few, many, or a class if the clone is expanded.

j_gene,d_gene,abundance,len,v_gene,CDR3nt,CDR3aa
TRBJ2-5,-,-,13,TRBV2,TGTGCCAGCAGGGAGGGACAGCAAGAGACCCAGTACTTC,CASREGQQETQYF
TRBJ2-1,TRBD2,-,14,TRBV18,TGTGCCAGCTCACCGGGACTAGCGGGAGAGCCGCAGTTCTTC,CASSPGLAGEPQFF
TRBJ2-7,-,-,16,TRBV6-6,TGTGCCAGCAGTTCCACTTGGTGGGGGATTCGGAACGAGCAGTACTTC,CASSSTWWGIRNEQYF
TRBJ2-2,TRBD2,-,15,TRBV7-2,TGTGCCAGCAGCTTAACTAGCGGGCCCCCCGGGGAGCTGTTTTTT,CASSLTSGPPGELFF
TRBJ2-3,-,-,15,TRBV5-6,TGTGCCAGCAGCTTGGTCGTCGGGCCCGGGGATACGCAGTATTTT,CASSLVVGPGDTQYF
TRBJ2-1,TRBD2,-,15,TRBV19,TGTGCCAGTAGTGGTCTAGCGGGTTCATACAATGAGCAGTTCTTC,CASSGLAGSYNEQFF
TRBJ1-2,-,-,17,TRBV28,TGTGCCAGCAGTTTAGGACAAGGGACCGGGACCTCATATGGCTACACCTTC,CASSLGQGTGTSYGYTF
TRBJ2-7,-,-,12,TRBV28,TGTGCCAGCAGTTTATCGGGGGACGAGCAGTACTTC,CASSLSGDEQYF
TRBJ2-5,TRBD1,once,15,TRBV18,TGTGCCAGCTCCCCCGGGACAGGGGGCCAAGAGACCCAGTACTTC,CASSPGTGGQETQYF
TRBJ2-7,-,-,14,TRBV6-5,TGTGCCAGCAGTAAACAGGCAGGGACCTACGAGCAGTACTTC,CASSKQAGTYEQYF
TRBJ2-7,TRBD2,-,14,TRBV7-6,TGTGCCAGCAGCCGGACTAGCGACTCCTACGAGCAGTACTTC,CASSRTSDSYEQYF
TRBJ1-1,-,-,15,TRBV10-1,TGCGCCAGACTTAGGGGCCAGCCTAACCGAACAGAAGCTTTCTTT,CARLRGQPNRTEAFF
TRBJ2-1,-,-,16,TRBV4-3,TGCGCCAGCAGCCCTGAGTTAGCGAGAATCTACAATGAGCAGTTCTTC,CASSPELARIYNEQFF
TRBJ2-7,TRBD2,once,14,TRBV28,TGTGCCAGCAGACTCACGGGGGGGGAATACGAGCAGTACTTC,CASRLTGGEYEQYF
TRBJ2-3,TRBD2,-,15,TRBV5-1,TGCGCCAGCAGCTTCCCGACTAGCGGGAGGGATACGCAGTATTTT,CASSFPTSGRDTQYF
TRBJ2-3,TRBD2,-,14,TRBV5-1,TGCGCCTCCGGACTAGCGGGAGCGTCAGATACGCAGTATTTT,CASGLAGASDTQYF
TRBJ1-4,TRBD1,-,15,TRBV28,TGTGCCAGCAGTGATACAGGGGCAACTAATGAAAAACTGTTTTTT,CASSDTGATNEKLFF
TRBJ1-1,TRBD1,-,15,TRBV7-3,TGTGCCAGCAGCGTGGGGACAGGTGTACGGACTGAAGCTTTCTTT,CASSVGTGVRTEAFF
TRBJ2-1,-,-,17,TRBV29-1,TGCAGCGGAACAGGGTCGGCGGGCCGCAGCTCCTACAATGAGCAGTTCTTC,CSGTGSAGRSSYNEQFF
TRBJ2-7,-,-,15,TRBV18,TGTGCCAGCTCACCTATAATGGGGGGCAATAACGAGCAGTACTTC,CASSPIMGGNNEQYF
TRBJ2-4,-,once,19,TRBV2,TGTGCCAGCAGTGAAGGTTTTTGGGGTGGGGGGTACTCCAAAAACATTCAGTACTTC,CASSEGFWGGGYSKNIQYF
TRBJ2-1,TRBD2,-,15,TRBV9,TGTGCCAGCAGCGTTGGGGTTAGCGGGGTGGCGGAGCAGTTCTTC,CASSVGVSGVAEQFF
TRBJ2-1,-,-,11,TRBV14,TGTGCCAGCAGCCAAGGGAGTGAGCAGTTCTTC,CASSQGSEQFF
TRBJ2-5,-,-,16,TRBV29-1,TGCAGCGTTGAAGGAGGAGCGGACCAGCCCCAAGAGACCCAGTACTTC,CSVEGGADQPQETQYF
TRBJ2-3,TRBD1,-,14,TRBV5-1,TGCGCCAGCAGCTTGGGAGGGGGCGCGTATACGCAGTATTTT,CASSLGGGAYTQYF
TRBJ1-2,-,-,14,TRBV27,TGTGCCAGCGCCCGAAGGGGCCCTAACTATGGCTACACCTTC,CASARRGPNYGYTF
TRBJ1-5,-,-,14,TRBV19,TGTGCCAGTAGTGTTCAGGCCCCCAATCAGCCCCAGCATTTT,CASSVQAPNQPQHF
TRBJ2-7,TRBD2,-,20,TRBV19,TGTGCCAGTAGCTCTGGAGTTGGGGATAGCGGGATTTTCTCCGGGCTACGGCAGTACTTC,CASSSGVGDSGIFSGLRQYF
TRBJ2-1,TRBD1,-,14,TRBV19,TGTGCCAGTAGTATCGGCAGGGGGCAGTTTGAGCAGTTCTTC,CASSIGRGQFEQFF
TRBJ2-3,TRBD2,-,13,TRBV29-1,TGCAGCGTTGACGCGGGAGTCACAGATACGCAGTATTTT,CSVDAGVTDTQYF
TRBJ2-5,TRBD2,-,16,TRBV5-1,TGCGCCAGCAGCTTGGGAACTAGCGGGAGTGGGGAGACCCAGTACTTC,CASSLGTSGSGETQYF
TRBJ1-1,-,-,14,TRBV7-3,TGTGCCAGCAGCCCGACAGCTTTGAACACTGAAGCTTTCTTT,CASSPTALNTEAFF
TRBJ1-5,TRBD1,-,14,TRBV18,TGTGCCAGCTCACCATCAGGGGGCGATCAGCCCCAGCATTTT,CASSPSGGDQPQHF
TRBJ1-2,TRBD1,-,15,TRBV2,TGTGCCAGCAGTGAGATGGACAGGGGAGTGGGTGGCTACACCTTC,CASSEMDRGVGGYTF
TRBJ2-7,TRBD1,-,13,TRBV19,TGTGCCAGTAGTCCGGACAGGAATGGCGAGCAGTACTTC,CASSPDRNGEQYF
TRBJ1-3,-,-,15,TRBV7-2,TGTGCCAGCAGCCCTGTAGGGCCTACAGGAAACACCATATATTTT,CASSPVGPTGNTIYF
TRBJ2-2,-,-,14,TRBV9,TGTGCCAGCAGCGTAGTAGCCAACGCCGGGGAGCTGTTTTTT,CASSVVANAGELFF
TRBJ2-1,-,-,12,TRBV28,TGTGCCAGCAGCCCCTCCTACAATGAGCAGTTCTTC,CASSPSYNEQFF
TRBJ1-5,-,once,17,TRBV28,TGTGCCAGCAGTTTATTTTTGGGTGACAGTGGGAATCAGCCCCAGCATTTT,CASSLFLGDSGNQPQHF
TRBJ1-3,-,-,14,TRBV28,TGTGCCAGCACCAAACGAGGACGAGGAAACACCATATATTTT,CASTKRGRGNTIYF
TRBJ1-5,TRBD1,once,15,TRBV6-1,TGTGCCAGCAGTTTCGGGACAGGTCTTAATCAGCCCCAGCATTTT,CASSFGTGLNQPQHF